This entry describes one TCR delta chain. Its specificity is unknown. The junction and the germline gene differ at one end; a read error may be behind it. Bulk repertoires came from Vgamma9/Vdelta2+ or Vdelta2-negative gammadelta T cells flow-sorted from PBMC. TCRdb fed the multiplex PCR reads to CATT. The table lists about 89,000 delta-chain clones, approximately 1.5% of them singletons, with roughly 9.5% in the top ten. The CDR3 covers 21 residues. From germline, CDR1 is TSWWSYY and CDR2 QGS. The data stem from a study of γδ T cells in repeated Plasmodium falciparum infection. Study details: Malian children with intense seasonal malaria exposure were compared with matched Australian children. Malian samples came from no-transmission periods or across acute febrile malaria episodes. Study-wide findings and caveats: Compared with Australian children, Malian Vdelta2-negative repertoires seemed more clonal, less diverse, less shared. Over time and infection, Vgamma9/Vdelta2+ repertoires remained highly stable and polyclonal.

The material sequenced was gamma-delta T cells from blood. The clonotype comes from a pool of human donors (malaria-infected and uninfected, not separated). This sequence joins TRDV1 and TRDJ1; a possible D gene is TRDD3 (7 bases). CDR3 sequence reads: CALGEQWGLPTGDFNTDRLIF. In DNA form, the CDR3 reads TGTGCTCTTGGGGAACAATGGGGCCTTCCCACTGGGGATTTCAACACCGATAGACTCATCTTT.